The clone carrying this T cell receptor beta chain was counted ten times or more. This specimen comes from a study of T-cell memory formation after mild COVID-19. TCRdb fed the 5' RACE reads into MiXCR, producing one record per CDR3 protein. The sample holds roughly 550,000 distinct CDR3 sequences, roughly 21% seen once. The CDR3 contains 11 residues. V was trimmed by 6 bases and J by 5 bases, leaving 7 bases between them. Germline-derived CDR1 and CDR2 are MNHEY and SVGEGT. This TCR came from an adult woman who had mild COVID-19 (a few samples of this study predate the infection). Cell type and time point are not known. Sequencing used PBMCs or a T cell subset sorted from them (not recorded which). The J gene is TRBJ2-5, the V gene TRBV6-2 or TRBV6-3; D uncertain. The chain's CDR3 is CASSNGETQYF. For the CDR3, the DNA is TGTGCCAGCAGCAATGGGGAGACCCAGTACTTC.